A selection of T cell receptor beta chains follows, all from one sample in a study of identical twins. From the 5' RACE reads, TCRdb called clonotypes with MiXCR, one entry per CDR3 protein. The sample includes around 1.7 million distinct CDR3 sequences, 25% to 35% of them seen just once. Sequenced material: cord blood. The receptors here all came from a newborn girl in good health. Both conserved end residues are part of each CDR3. The order of the fields is clone size, CDR3 length, J gene, D gene, V gene, CDR3 DNA, CDR3 protein. The D gene is left open where the match is weak. Where a row states a size, it is once, few, many or the class of an expanded clone; other rows omit it.

few 13 TRBJ1-6 TRBD1 TRBV20-1 TGCAGTGCTAGGACAGGGGGCTATTCACCCCTCCACTTT CSARTGGYSPLHF
many 15 TRBJ1-5 . TRBV6-5 TGTGCCAGCAGTTTGGCAGGGATGAGCAATCAGCCCCAGCATTTT CASSLAGMSNQPQHF
. 14 TRBJ2-4 TRBD2 TRBV5-1 TGCGCCAGCAGCCGCGGGACTAGAGAGGGCATTCAGTACTTC CASSRGTREGIQYF
few 14 TRBJ1-1 TRBD1 TRBV24-1 TGTGCCACCAGTGATTTCGACAGGGCCCGAGGAGCTTTCTTT CATSDFDRARGAFF
many 12 TRBJ1-1 . TRBV18 TGTGCCAGCAGTTGGGGGAACACTGAAGCTTTCTTT CASSWGNTEAFF
few 13 TRBJ2-3 . TRBV12-3/TRBV12-4 TGTGCCAGTCACCTCGGGGGCACAGATACGCAGTATTTT CASHLGGTDTQYF
. 15 TRBJ1-1 . TRBV2 TGTGCCAGCAGTCGTACCAGGGAGGGGTACACTGAAGCTTTCTTT CASSRTREGYTEAFF
many 17 TRBJ2-7 TRBD2 TRBV12-3/TRBV12-4 TGTGCCAGCAGTCCCAATAGACTAGCGGGGGCCTTCTACGAGCAGTACTTC CASSPNRLAGAFYEQYF
few 13 TRBJ2-5 . TRBV20-1 TGCAGTGCGCTGCGACTAGGAGCGGAGACCCAGTACTTC CSALRLGAETQYF
many 13 TRBJ2-5 TRBD1 TRBV28 TGTGCCAGCAGGCAGGGGGCATTAGAGACCCAGTACTTC CASRQGALETQYF
many 15 TRBJ1-2 . TRBV9 TGTGCCAGCAGCAAAATCAGGACGGACAACTATGGCTACACCTTC CASSKIRTDNYGYTF
. 16 TRBJ1-1 . TRBV10-3 TGTGCCATCAGTGAGTCAGGGAAGTCTTCGAACACTGAAGCTTTCTTT CAISESGKSSNTEAFF
few 12 TRBJ1-4 . TRBV20-1 TGCAGTGCTAAGGAAGTAGACCCAAAACTGTTTTTT CSAKEVDPKLFF
few 14 TRBJ1-6 . TRBV27 TGTGCCAGCAGGGCAATTAGGGGTAATTCACCCCTCCACTTT CASRAIRGNSPLHF
few 17 TRBJ1-2 TRBD1 TRBV12-3/TRBV12-4 TGTGCCAGCAGTCCCCGGGTCCTCCTGACAGGGTCTCATGGCTACACCTTC CASSPRVLLTGSHGYTF
. 14 TRBJ1-2 TRBD1 TRBV12-3/TRBV12-4 TGTGCCAGCAGTCCGCAACAGGGGCGCTATGGCTACACCTTC CASSPQQGRYGYTF
. 14 TRBJ2-7 . TRBV30 TGTGCCTGGAGCCCAGGTAGTCTCTTCCACGAGCAGTACTTC CAWSPGSLFHEQYF
few 20 TRBJ1-6 . TRBV28 TGTGCCAGCAGTTTAGATGAACCGGCGAACCAGGGCTTGGATAATTCACCCCTCCACTTT CASSLDEPANQGLDNSPLHF
. 15 TRBJ1-1 . TRBV7-9 TGTGCCAGCAGCTTAGCTAGCCCGTGGGCCACTGAAGCTTTCTTT CASSLASPWATEAFF
. 14 TRBJ2-3 . TRBV29-1 TGCAGCGTTCCCCGACAGCCCACCACAGATACGCAGTATTTT CSVPRQPTTDTQYF
. 15 TRBJ2-1 TRBD1 TRBV6-5 TGTGCCAGCAGTAAGCGACAGGGGCTCAACAATGAGCAGTTCTTC CASSKRQGLNNEQFF
few 22 TRBJ2-1 TRBD2 TRBV11-2 TGTGCCAGCAGCTTACCCGTACCTTCTGGGACTAGCGGGCCCAGCTCCTACAATGAGCAGTTCTTC CASSLPVPSGTSGPSSYNEQFF
. 16 TRBJ2-1 TRBD2 TRBV5-1 TGCGCCAGCAGCTTGGCCACGGGAGGAGCCTACAATGAGCAGTTCTTC CASSLATGGAYNEQFF
. 15 TRBJ2-3 TRBD1 TRBV5-1 TGCGCCAGCAGGCCGGACAGGGCCGGCACAGATACGCAGTATTTT CASRPDRAGTDTQYF
. 14 TRBJ2-1 TRBD2 TRBV29-1 TGCAGCGTTGTAAGAAGCGGGGGGGCGGATGAGCAGTTCTTC CSVVRSGGADEQFF
. 15 TRBJ2-3 . TRBV7-2 TGTGCCAGCAGCTCCCGACTAGTGGCCACAGATACGCAGTATTTT CASSSRLVATDTQYF
few 17 TRBJ2-3 TRBD2 TRBV7-8 TGTGCCAGCAGCTTAGGGGCTAGCGGAGCCAGCACAGATACGCAGTATTTT CASSLGASGASTDTQYF
. 15 TRBJ2-2 . TRBV7-9 TGTGCCAGCAGCTTAAAGCGGGTTGGGACCGGGGAGCTGTTTTTT CASSLKRVGTGELFF
many 15 TRBJ2-1 TRBD2 TRBV27 TGTGCCAGCAGTTTACGGTCGGGGGGGTACAATGAGCAGTTCTTC CASSLRSGGYNEQFF
. 14 TRBJ2-7 TRBD2 TRBV6-5 TGTGCCAGCAGGGGACTAGCGAGCTCCTACGAGCAGTACTTC CASRGLASSYEQYF
. 15 TRBJ1-6 . TRBV7-9 TGTGCCAGCAGCTTACTCGGAGGGGGTCATTCACCCCTCCACTTT CASSLLGGGHSPLHF
. 16 TRBJ1-5 . TRBV19 TGTGCCAGTAGTATAGAGGCGGGGGGAAGTGGTCTTCCCCAGCATTTT CASSIEAGGSGLPQHF
. 18 TRBJ2-6 TRBD2 TRBV2 TGTGCCAGCAGTGAATACGGCGGGGGGGCTTTTGGGGCCAACGTCCTGACTTTC CASSEYGGGAFGANVLTF
few 15 TRBJ1-4 . TRBV4-1 TGCGCCAGCACCTCCAGGGTCCTAACTAATGAAAAACTGTTTTTT CASTSRVLTNEKLFF
many 12 TRBJ2-5 . TRBV7-2 TGTGCCAGCAGTTTATCGGTCGAGACCCAGTACTTC CASSLSVETQYF
. 16 TRBJ2-1 . TRBV5-6 TGTGCCAGCAGCTTGGGATTTTTTCGCCAACACAATGAGCAGTTCTTC CASSLGFFRQHNEQFF
. 15 TRBJ2-1 TRBD2 TRBV20-1 TGCAGTGCTAGGGCACTAGTGGGAGGGTTACCTGAGCAGTTCTTC CSARALVGGLPEQFF
. 13 TRBJ1-2 . TRBV6-1 TGTGCCAGCAGCCCCAGTGACAACTATGGCTACACCTTC CASSPSDNYGYTF
few 13 TRBJ2-3 . TRBV14 TGTGCCAGCAGCCAAGATCTCGGCAATGCGCAGTATTTT CASSQDLGNAQYF
. 14 TRBJ1-1 TRBD1 TRBV2 TGTGCCAGCAGTGTTCAGGGGGCGCTTGCTGAAGCTTTCTTT CASSVQGALAEAFF
few 13 TRBJ1-4 TRBD1 TRBV2 TGTGCCAGCGACGGGACAGGGTTTGAAAAACTGTTTTTT CASDGTGFEKLFF
. 13 TRBJ2-2 . TRBV20-1 TGCAGTGCTACCGGGGACATCACCGGGGAGCTGTTTTTT CSATGDITGELFF
few 14 TRBJ2-3 TRBD2 TRBV20-1 TGCAGTGCTCTACGGGGGGACCTCACAGATACGCAGTATTTT CSALRGDLTDTQYF
. 14 TRBJ1-1 . TRBV2 TGTGCCAGCAGTAGACGTAGAGAGAGTACTGAAGCTTTCTTT CASSRRRESTEAFF
few 17 TRBJ2-1 . TRBV9 TGTGCCAGCAGCGTAGAGAGAGGGCTAGCGTCCTACAATGAGCAGTTCTTC CASSVERGLASYNEQFF
few 13 TRBJ1-5 TRBD1 TRBV20-1 TGCAGTGCTAGAGGACAGGGATATCAGCCCCAGCATTTT CSARGQGYQPQHF
many 15 TRBJ2-5 . TRBV5-1 TGCGCCAGCAGCTTGGTCATTGGATCACAAGAGACCCAGTACTTC CASSLVIGSQETQYF
few 15 TRBJ1-1 . TRBV4-1 TGCGCCAGCAGCCGATACGCGAAAGGGAACACTGAAGCTTTCTTT CASSRYAKGNTEAFF
few 16 TRBJ1-6 . TRBV18 TGTGCCAGCTCACCACTTGCAGGCGCAAATAATTCACCCCTCCACTTT CASSPLAGANNSPLHF
. 15 TRBJ2-3 . TRBV10-2 TGCGCCAGCAGTGAGTCGACGATCCGCATAGATACGCAGTATTTT CASSESTIRIDTQYF
. 17 TRBJ1-4 . TRBV27 TGTGCCAGCAGTACACAGGCCGCCGGCCCAACTAATGAAAAACTGTTTTTT CASSTQAAGPTNEKLFF
few 15 TRBJ2-3 TRBD2 TRBV5-1 TGCGCCAGCAGCAGACTAGCGGGGGGCGAGGATACGCAGTATTTT CASSRLAGGEDTQYF
few 14 TRBJ2-5 TRBD1 TRBV3-1 TGTGCCAGCAGCCATGGGACAGCCTACGGGGAGCAGTACTTC CASSHGTAYGEQYF